The 3 T cell receptor beta chains reported below all come from one sample, sequenced in a study of T-cell reconstitution after alpha-beta-depleted transplantation in children. Unique molecular identifiers tagged the TCRbeta library. TCRdb re-called the PCR reads with MiXCR, one entry per CDR3 protein. The sample contains 170,000 or so distinct CDR3 sequences, less than 8% of which appear only once. The specimen comprised PBMCs from the stem cell graft donor, sampled from the stem cell graft. The receptors derive from a human donor who donated a stem cell graft to a child with Wiskott-Aldrich syndrome.

This clonotype showed up many times. The chain recombines TRBV12-3 or TRBV12-4 with TRBJ2-3, with D possibly matching TRBD2 (6 bases). The CDR3 spans 12 residues. V lost 3 bases and J 6 bases, leaving 7 bases between the germline ends. The CDR3 nucleotides read TGTGCCAGCAGTTTCGGGGGTGATACGCAGTATTTT. As protein: CASSFGGDTQYF.

In this sample, this clonotype turned up many times. This chain connects TRBV7-2 to TRBJ2-1, with TRBD2 identical over 7 bases. This CDR3 is built from 15 residues. V shed 1 base, J shed 4 bases, and the junction held 4 bases outside the gene matches. Per the germline V gene, CDR1 is SGHTA and CDR2 is FQGNSA. The CDR3 spells CASSLDGTNYNEQFF. The CDR3 coding sequence is TGTGCCAGCAGCTTAGATGGGACTAATTACAATGAGCAGTTCTTC.

This clonotype occurred once. V usage is TRBV27 and J usage is TRBJ2-7, with 8 bases lining up with TRBD1. J lost 7 bases, V lost 4 bases, and 6 bases had no gene match. CDR1 is MNHEY and CDR2 is SMNVEV in the germline V gene (reference sequence). The CDR3 sequence is 13 residues long. CDR3: CASSSRQGREQYF. CDR3 coding DNA: TGTGCCAGCAGTTCTCGACAGGGGCGGGAGCAGTACTTC.